Below, 8 T cell receptor beta chains from the same sample are listed, as sequenced in a study of CD4+ T cells in melanoma. Only in-frame clones appear in the TCRdb table, and some are missing; sequencing was by immunoSEQ multiplex PCR. The sample has about 140,000 clones, 92% seen once. The receptors were sampled from a human donor with melanoma.

V gene TRBV10-2 combines with J gene TRBJ2-3; unclear D gene. Germline V gene data show CDR1 as WSHSY and CDR2 as SAAADI. This CDR3 spans 12 amino acids. With 8 bases removed from V and 2 bases from J, the gap between germline ends came to 8 bases. The CDR3 sequence is CASEADTDTQYF. The CDR3 DNA reads TGCGCCAGCGAGGCGGACACAGATACGCAGTATTTT.

This chain joins TRBV29-1 and TRBJ1-1; tentatively, D is TRBD1 (5 bases). Trimming shortened V by 2 bases and J by 1 base, and 8 bases separated the two germline ends. Germline V gives CDR1 SQVTM, CDR2 ANQGSEA. The CDR3 covers 13 residues. The CDR3 loop is CSVERGSNTEAFF. In nucleotides, the CDR3 is TGCAGCGTTGAAAGGGGATCGAACACTGAAGCTTTCTTT.

This clone was observed a few times. This same CDR3 is encoded by further DNA sequences in the sample. This sequence joins TRBV9 and TRBJ1-1, with D possibly TRBD1 on 5 matching bases. The V and J ends lost 0 bases and 3 bases respectively, with 6 bases between them. The CDR3 totals 13 residues. CDR1 is SGDLS, CDR2 YYNGEE, per germline. This chain's CDR3 is CASSVAGDTEAFF. In nucleotides, the CDR3 is TGTGCCAGCAGCGTAGCGGGGGACACTGAAGCTTTCTTT. The full variable domain, with the rest looked up from reference TRBV9 and TRBJ1-1, is DSGVTQTPKHLITATGQRVTLRCSPRSGDLSVYWYQQSLDQGLQFLIQYYNGEERAKGNILERFSAQQFPDLHSELNLSSLELGDSALYFCASSVAGDTEAFFGQGTRLTVV.

This sequence joins TRBV6-1 and TRBJ2-3; D may be TRBD1 or TRBD2 (5 bases each). Trimming took 9 bases from V and 2 from J, leaving 15 bases between them. CDR1 MNHNS and CDR2 SASEGT come from the germline V gene. CDR3 length: 14 amino acids. CDR3 nucleotide sequence: TGTGCCAGTGAGGGGCAGGGATACACAGATACGCAGTATTTT. As protein: CASEGQGYTDTQYF.

The rearrangement uses TRBV18 and TRBJ1-6; D is perhaps TRBD1 (5 bases). CDR1 and CDR2 (germline): KGHSH, LQKENI. The CDR3 length is 16 residues. The germline V and J ends were trimmed by 4 bases and 0 bases, with 10 bases remaining between them. CDR3 region: CASSLRQSSYNSPLHF. In nucleotides, the CDR3 is TGTGCCAGCTCACTTCGACAGAGCTCCTATAATTCACCCCTCCACTTT.

The chain carries TRBV7-9 and TRBJ1-2, with 9 bases aligning to TRBD1. CDR3 length: 14 amino acids. Germline loops: CDR1 SEHNR, CDR2 FQNEAQ (reference sequence). The J segment lost 4 bases and the V segment lost 4 bases, leaving 4 bases of the junction unmatched. CDR3 sequence: CASSWDRDSYGYTF. In DNA, the CDR3 is TGTGCCAGCAGCTGGGACAGGGATAGCTATGGCTACACCTTC.

The rearrangement uses TRBV6-1 and TRBJ2-7; 9 nucleotides align to TRBD1. The CDR3 consists of 15 residues. With V trimmed by 2 bases and J by 2 bases, 4 bases remained unmatched. The germline CDR1 and CDR2 sequences are MNHNS and SASEGT. Here the CDR3 reads CASSEQGTGTYEQYF. CDR3 DNA sequence: TGTGCCAGCAGTGAACAAGGGACAGGGACCTACGAGCAGTACTTC.

The chain links TRBV2 to TRBJ2-3; 8 nucleotides line up with TRBD1. Germline lookup yields CDR1 SNHLY and CDR2 FYNNEI. V was pared by 5 bases and J by 3 bases, with 13 bases of the junction left unmatched. The CDR3 runs to 17 residues. CDR3 coding DNA: TGTGCCAGCAGTCAAACTGCAGGGACAGGCTTGACAGATACGCAGTATTTT. Protein: CASSQTAGTGLTDTQYF.